This TCR beta chain was captured by sequencing in a study of identical twins. V shed 4 bases and J shed 0 bases, with 19 bases lying between them. Germline values: CDR1 MDHEN, CDR2 SYDVKM. The CDR3 runs to 17 residues. The cDNA had a unique molecular identifier and a template-switch universal primer site. TCRdb fed the 5' RACE reads into MiXCR, producing one record per CDR3 protein. This sample has some 900,000 distinct CDR3 sequences, with about 12% found just once. The sample was also reused in another study, on yellow fever vaccine responses in identical twins.

The specimen was PBMCs. The gene calls are TRBV28 and TRBJ2-7; D is possibly TRBD2 (6 bases). This sequence was found in a woman aged 18-29 years in good health. The CDR3 spells CASSSPLTGTYSYEQYF. The CDR3 nucleotides are TGTGCCAGCAGTTCGCCTCTTACCGGGACTTACTCCTACGAGCAGTACTTC.